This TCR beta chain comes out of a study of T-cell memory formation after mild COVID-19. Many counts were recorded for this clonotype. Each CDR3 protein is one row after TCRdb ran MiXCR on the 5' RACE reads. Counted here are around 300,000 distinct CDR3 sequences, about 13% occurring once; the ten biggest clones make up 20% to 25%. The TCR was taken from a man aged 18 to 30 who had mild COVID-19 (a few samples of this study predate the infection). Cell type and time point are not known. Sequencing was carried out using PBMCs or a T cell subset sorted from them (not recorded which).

CDR3 in DNA: TGCAGTGCCCTCTTCCGGGGGAGCAATGAGCAGTTCTTC. This sequence encodes CSALFRGSNEQFF. The rearrangement links TRBV20-1 to TRBJ2-1, with a possible D match to TRBD2 (6 bases). The CDR3 is 13 residues long. CDR1 and CDR2 (germline): DFQATT, SNEGSKA (reference sequence). V lost 6 bases to trimming and J lost 6 bases, with 15 bases between them.